The rows below give T cell receptor beta chains drawn from one sample of a study of T cell responses to AZD1222 COVID-19 vaccine. TCRdb keeps only in-frame clones here, not all; method: immunoSEQ multiplex PCR. The sample contains 130,000 to 150,000 clones, 80% to 95% of which appear only once. Sequences were derived from peripheral blood, sampled on day 0 of AZD1222 vaccination. The receptors derive from an adult in good health. The CDR3 runs from the conserved cysteine through the conserved F or W. Fields, in order: CDR3 DNA, CDR3 protein, J gene, clone size, D gene, V gene. The D gene is left open where the match is weak. Size tells how often a clone was seen (once, few, many) or the class of an expanded clone, and some rows leave it out.

TGTGCCAGCTCACCGAGCCGGGACATGTATAACTATGGCTACACCTTC | CASSPSRDMYNYGYTF | TRBJ1-2 | NA | NA | TRBV18
TGTGCCAGCTCACCGGGGACAGGGGGGTCGGATGAGCAGTTCTTC | CASSPGTGGSDEQFF | TRBJ2-1 | NA | TRBD1 | TRBV18
TGTGCCAGCAGCCACTCGCCCCGGACTAGCGGATACGAGCAGTACTTC | CASSHSPRTSGYEQYF | TRBJ2-7 | NA | TRBD2 | TRBV7-2
TGTGCCAGCAGCTTGGTGGGGTATTTCCAGCGGGAGAGCTCCTACGAGCAGTACTTC | CASSLVGYFQRESSYEQYF | TRBJ2-7 | NA | TRBD2 | TRBV5-6
TGTGCCACCTCGGAGGGAAACACCATATATTTT | CATSEGNTIYF | TRBJ1-3 | NA | NA | TRBV15
TGTGCCAGCAGCATATCCTCGCTGGGGGCGCGGGGAGAGCAGTACTTC | CASSISSLGARGEQYF | TRBJ2-7 | few | NA | TRBV13
TGCGCCAGCAGCCAAGACGACCGGGATTGGGGCACAGATACGCAGTATTTT | CASSQDDRDWGTDTQYF | TRBJ2-3 | NA | NA | TRBV4-1
TGTGCCAGCAGTTCCGGGACAGGGCTTGCAACTAATGAAAAACTGTTTTTT | CASSSGTGLATNEKLFF | TRBJ1-4 | NA | TRBD1 | TRBV28
TGTGCCAGCAGTCCGGGACTAGCAGCGAATGAGCAGTTCTTC | CASSPGLAANEQFF | TRBJ2-1 | NA | TRBD2 | TRBV28
TGCGCCAGCAGCCAAGAGACCGTACAGAGCTCTGGAAACACCATATATTTT | CASSQETVQSSGNTIYF | TRBJ1-3 | NA | NA | TRBV4-1
TGTGCCAGTAGTCGTGGGCCCTCAGAGACCCAGTACTTC | CASSRGPSETQYF | TRBJ2-5 | NA | NA | TRBV19